This section outlines one T cell receptor (beta chain) sequence together with its context. The antigen is undetermined. TCR cDNA was made by 5'RACE template switching, adding a universal primer site and UMIs. TCRdb processed the 5' RACE reads anew with MiXCR; each CDR3 protein has one entry. The sample lists roughly 260,000 distinct CDR3 sequences, approximately 12% occurring once. This sample stems from a study of T cells after yellow fever vaccination. In the study overall: Fractions with few cells were prepared using SMART-Seq v4 Ultra Low Input.

The CDR3 is 14 amino acids. Trimming pared 6 bases from V and 0 bases from J, leaving 14 bases between. Germline V lookup: CDR1 DFQATT, CDR2 SNEGSKA (reference sequence). The study's findings and limits: Peaking faster, on day 5 versus 15, the secondary response was nonetheless weaker.

The material was CD4+ T cells sorted from PBMCs, obtained 45 days after the yellow fever booster vaccination. This chain connects TRBV20-1 to TRBJ2-5; D might be TRBD2 (5 bases). This TCR was recovered from a man aged 25 to 40 who received the YFV17D yellow fever vaccine. The CDR3 loop is CSAPFAGDQETQYF. The CDR3 DNA follows: TGCAGTGCCCCCTTCGCCGGGGACCAAGAGACCCAGTACTTC.